Listed here are 15 T cell receptor beta chains from one sample, sequenced in a study of blood T cell repertoires in COVID-19. Assay: immunoSEQ multiplex PCR; the TCRdb copy retains only in-frame clones and omits some. The sample has about 130,000 clones, approximately 89% seen once. The specimen sequenced was peripheral blood. The receptors were sampled from a woman aged 55-75 years with acute or convalescent COVID-19.

The V gene is TRBV9, the J gene TRBJ1-4; TRBD1 agrees at 10 bases. Germline V gene sequence: CDR1 SGDLS, CDR2 YYNGEE. V was pared by 2 bases and J by 6 bases, with 4 bases of the junction left unmatched. The CDR3 has 15 residues. The DNA for the CDR3 is TGTGCCAGCAGCGTTGCCGGGACAGGGGATGAAAAACTGTTTTTT. This sequence encodes CASSVAGTGDEKLFF.

The chain combines TRBV18 with TRBJ1-4; D unclear. The CDR3 extends over 14 amino acids. V was trimmed by 2 bases and J by 8 bases, leaving 12 bases between them. Germline assignment: CDR1 KGHSH and CDR2 LQKENI. In DNA form, the CDR3 reads TGTGCCAGCTCACCAGAGAACGAGGGCGAAAAACTGTTTTTT. Protein: CASSPENEGEKLFF. Complete variable domain (other parts from reference TRBV18 and TRBJ1-4): NAGVMQNPRHLVRRRGQEARLRCSPMKGHSHVYWYRQLPEEGLKFMVYLQKENIIDESGMPKERFSAEFPKEGPSILRIQQVVRGDSAAYFCASSPENEGEKLFFGSGTQLSVL.

The chain employs TRBV15 and TRBJ2-3, with 9 bases that match TRBD2. Germline V CDR1 and CDR2: LNHNV, YYDKDF (reference sequence). This CDR3 has 20 residues. With V trimmed by 0 bases and J by 2 bases, 15 bases remained unmatched. The CDR3 region has the DNA TGTGCCACCAGCAGAGATCCCGCACGGACTAGCGCGATTCCCACAGATACGCAGTATTTT. Protein product: CATSRDPARTSAIPTDTQYF.

The chain has TRBV10-1 and TRBJ2-7, with TRBD1 matching over 7 bases. Germline loops: CDR1 WNHNN, CDR2 SYGVQD (reference sequence). The V segment lost 4 bases and the J segment 2 bases; nucleotides outside the gene matches: 2. The CDR3 has 13 amino acids. The CDR3 nucleotides read TGCGCCAGCAGTGCCGGGACAGCCTACGAGCAGTACTTC. Its protein product is CASSAGTAYEQYF.

J is TRBJ1-3 and V is TRBV5-1; 7 positions agree with TRBD1. In germline, CDR1 is SGHRS, CDR2 YFSETQ. This CDR3 comprises 17 residues. Trimming cost V 4 bases and J 2 bases; bases outside gene matches: 12. The CDR3 nucleotides are TGCGCCAGCAGCATGGGACAGCCCGGCGTTACTGGAAACACCATATATTTT. It is translated as CASSMGQPGVTGNTIYF.

This clone was detected only once. The rearrangement joins TRBV9 to TRBJ2-3; TRBD1 is a possible D gene (6 bases). The V end lost 4 bases, the J end lost 2 bases, and 8 bases lay between the germline ends. In germline, CDR1 is SGDLS, CDR2 YYNGEE. CDR3 length: 13 residues. CDR3 sequence reads: CASSQGPTDTQYF. The CDR3 coding sequence is TGTGCCAGCAGCCAGGGGCCCACAGATACGCAGTATTTT.

The chain has TRBV6-5 and TRBJ1-1; possibly TRBD1 for D (5 bases). The V end was cut by 5 bases, the J end by 2 bases, with 9 bases between. The CDR3 has 13 residues. CDR1 MNHEY and CDR2 SVGAGI come from the germline V gene. The CDR3 bases are TGTGCCAGCAGTCTACAGGATAACACTGAAGCTTTCTTT. Its protein product is CASSLQDNTEAFF.

The chain couples TRBV29-1 to TRBJ1-2; 7 bases are shared with TRBD1. CDR1 and CDR2 (germline): SQVTM, ANQGSEA. The CDR3 extends over 17 amino acids. The V segment lost 0 bases and the J segment 0 bases; nucleotides outside the gene matches: 10. CDR3 region: CSVEEEQGIRANYGYTF. CDR3 sequence (DNA): TGCAGCGTTGAAGAGGAACAGGGGATTCGCGCTAACTATGGCTACACCTTC.

V is TRBV24-1 and J is TRBJ2-3; 7 positions match TRBD2. Germline loops: CDR1 KGHDR, CDR2 SFDVKD. The CDR3 loop spans 15 amino acids. The V and J ends lost 4 bases and 2 bases, in that order; junction bases with no gene match: 5. The DNA of the CDR3 is TGTGCCACCAGTGAAGGACTAGAGAACACAGATACGCAGTATTTT. It translates to CATSEGLENTDTQYF.

In this sample, this clone turned up once. The chain combines TRBV28 with TRBJ1-5; TRBD1 matches at 7 bases. Unmatched junction bases numbered 9, after V lost 8 bases and J lost 2 bases. The CDR3 totals 15 residues. CDR1 and CDR2 (germline): MDHEN, SYDVKM. The DNA of the CDR3 is TGTGCCAGCTCGGATCCTACAGGGGGCAATCAGCCCCAGCATTTT. Its protein product is CASSDPTGGNQPQHF.

This chain connects TRBV10-3 to TRBJ1-3; TRBD1 matches at 7 bases. Per germline, CDR1 ENHRY and CDR2 SYGVKD. The CDR3 covers 14 residues. Trimming cost V 8 bases and J 4 bases; bases outside gene matches: 8. The CDR3 DNA sequence: TGTGCCATCCGAGAGGGGGCGAGGGGAAACACCATATATTTT. This codes for CAIREGARGNTIYF.

The V call is TRBV21-1, the J call TRBJ1-6; the D call of TRBD1 is as the table states it, not checked on the DNA. TRBV21-1 is classified as a pseudogene. CDR3 length: 11 residues. This CDR3 is CASTGWAPLHF. The CDR3, as DNA: TGTGCCAGCACAGGTTGGGCACCCCTCCACTTT.

The chain combines TRBV11-2 with TRBJ1-5; D is undetermined. V shed 5 bases and J shed 2 bases, with 7 bases lying between them. The CDR3 length is 13 residues. The V gene's germline CDR1 is SGHAT and CDR2 FQNNGV. The CDR3 DNA reads TGTGCCAGCAGCCTCCAGGGCAATCAGCCCCAGCATTTT. It is translated as CASSLQGNQPQHF.

V is TRBV18 and J is TRBJ1-1; 7 nucleotides match TRBD1. This CDR3 contains 14 residues. The V gene end was trimmed by 5 bases and the J gene end by 6 bases; junction bases not matched to a gene: 9. Per germline, CDR1 KGHSH and CDR2 LQKENI. The CDR3 DNA reads as TGTGCCAGCTCAGTACCACAGGGGAAGGCTGAAGCTTTCTTT. Amino acids: CASSVPQGKAEAFF.

The V and J genes are TRBV10-2 and TRBJ2-1; the match to TRBD2 covers 13 bases. The length of the CDR3 is 18 residues. The J segment lost 1 base and the V segment lost 5 bases, leaving 8 bases of the junction unmatched. From germline, CDR1 is WSHSY and CDR2 SAAADI. DNA of the CDR3: TGCGCCAGCAGTCCCCTAGGACTAGCGGGAGAATCCTACAATGAGCAGTTCTTC. This translates into CASSPLGLAGESYNEQFF.